This T cell receptor (beta chain) was recovered during a study of cytomegalovirus exposure and HLA in healthy donors. The PCR made use of 60 Vbeta and 13 Jbeta primers. Original methodology: Among the unique TCR beta chains that a later analysis counted, about 79 million in all, about 10 million were shared. Profiling relied on immunoSEQ multiplex PCR, and the TCRdb table lists in-frame clones only, not all of them. The V and J calls and clone size are taken from that table; D and trimming were inferred from the DNA. Among about 68,000 clones listed, 70% to 90% were seen once. This sequence originates from a human donor in good health. Sequenced sample: PBMCs.

The CDR3 is CASSIRQAQYF. In DNA form, the CDR3 reads TGTGCCAGTAGTATAAGACAAGCGCAGTATTTT. This chain joins TRBV19 and TRBJ2-3; D ambiguous. This CDR3 has 11 amino acids. V lost 2 bases and J lost 10, with 7 bases in between. Germline CDR1 is LNHDA and CDR2 is SQIVND (reference sequence).